The TCR beta chain described here comes from a study of T cells after yellow fever vaccination (dated by TCRdb to about 2019). Background for the entire study: The SMART-Seq v4 Ultra Low Input RNA kit was used to prepare libraries from fractions with low cell numbers. Bulk TCR alpha and beta repertoires were sequenced longitudinally to track T-cell clones before and after primary and booster YFV17D yellow fever vaccination. Two healthy male donors, one aged 18 to 30 and one aged 30 to 40 years, were included in the cohort. Blood was drawn at multiple timepoints before and after primary and secondary immunization, with bulk PBMC replicates and cell subsets isolated.

TCR cDNA was synthesized by 5'RACE template switching, which introduced a universal primer site and unique molecular identifiers. Priming of cDNA synthesis was performed from both the TCR alpha and TCR beta constant segments. Libraries were amplified in two PCR steps, with sample barcodes and sequencing adapters added in the second step. Sequencing of libraries was done on Illumina HiSeq 2500 (2x100 bp) or NovaSeq (2x150 bp). As for the authors' bioinformatics: Reads were demultiplexed and collapsed into UMI consensus sequences with MIGEC, and V(D)J alignment was performed with MiXCR. Vaccine-responding clonotypes were identified with edgeR using replicate PBMC samples, with FDR below 0.01 and a log2 fold change above 5 up to day 15 being required. Bulk clonotypes were assigned CD4 or CD8 identity according to which sequenced CD4 or CD8 repertoire held them at higher abundance. TCRdb applied fastp at Q25 and MiXCR to the public reads, then kept only in-frame beta chains. Rows with a matching CDR3 protein are joined into one entry that keeps the most common DNA and genes. Here the V and J calls rest on TCRdb's processing, not on the authors' analysis. The sample has hundreds of thousands of distinct CDR3 sequences on record, approximately 16% of them singletons. Jointly, the top ten make up approximately 15% of the sample.

Notes on this clonotype: Its specific antigen is unknown. Nothing much larger sits one base from this clone, and base qualities are not available.

This specimen's treatment or condition label, per the study, means: live attenuated yellow fever vaccine strain. At each blood-draw timepoint, two biological replicates of bulk PBMCs were obtained. PBMCs were isolated from peripheral blood using a standard Ficoll-Paque protocol. RNA was extracted with TriZol from bulk PBMCs, CD4 and CD8 fractions, and dextramer-positive and dextramer-negative fractions. Taken from the germline V gene, the CDR1 and CDR2 loops are SQVTM and ANQGSEA. The germline ends are 12 bases apart after V is trimmed by 2 bases and J by 5 bases. From cysteine to phenylalanine, the CDR3 is 13 amino acids long. Of the read, only the CDR3 DNA is kept; its 39 bases are in frame from base 1. The paper as a whole reports these results and caveats: FACS-sorted repertoires could contain abundant contaminating clonotypes from the bulk population, so computational filtering was required. Compared with the primary T-cell response, the secondary T-cell response was faster but weaker, reaching its peak on day 5 rather than on day 15. The study included only two donors, which limits how far the findings can be generalized. A small fraction of clonotypes appeared in both the CD4 and CD8 compartments, likely as a result of convergent recombination. After the booster, most clones that had expanded after primary vaccination were detected again (around 97% of CD4 and around 88% of CD8), suggesting broad maintenance of memory.

The sequence was collected from a young man who received the YFV17D yellow fever vaccine. The rearrangement combines TRBV29-1 with TRBJ2-5; the D gene is possibly TRBD1 or TRBD2, with 6 bases matching each. The specimen was PBMCs, collected 4 to 5 days after the first yellow fever vaccination. This receptor carries the CDR3 CSVERGAQETQYF. The DNA reads as follows: TGCAGCGTTGAAAGGGGGGCGCAGGAGACCCAGTACTTC.